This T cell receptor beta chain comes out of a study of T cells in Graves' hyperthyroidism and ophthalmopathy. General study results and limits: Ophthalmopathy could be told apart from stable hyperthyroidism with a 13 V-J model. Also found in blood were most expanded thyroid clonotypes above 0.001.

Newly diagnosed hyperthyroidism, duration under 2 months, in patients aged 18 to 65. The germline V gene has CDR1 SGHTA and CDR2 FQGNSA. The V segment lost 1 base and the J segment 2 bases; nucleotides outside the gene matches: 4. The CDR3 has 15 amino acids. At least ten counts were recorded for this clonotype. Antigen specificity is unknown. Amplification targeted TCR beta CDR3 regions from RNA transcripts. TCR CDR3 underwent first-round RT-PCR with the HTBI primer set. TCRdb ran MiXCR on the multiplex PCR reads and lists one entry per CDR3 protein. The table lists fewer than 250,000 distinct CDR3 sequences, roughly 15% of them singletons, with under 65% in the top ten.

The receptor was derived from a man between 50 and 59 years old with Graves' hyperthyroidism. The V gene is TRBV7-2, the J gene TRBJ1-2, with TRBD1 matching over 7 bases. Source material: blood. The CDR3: CASSLVGTVNYGYTF. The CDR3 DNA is TGTGCCAGCAGCTTAGTAGGGACAGTGAACTATGGCTACACCTTC.